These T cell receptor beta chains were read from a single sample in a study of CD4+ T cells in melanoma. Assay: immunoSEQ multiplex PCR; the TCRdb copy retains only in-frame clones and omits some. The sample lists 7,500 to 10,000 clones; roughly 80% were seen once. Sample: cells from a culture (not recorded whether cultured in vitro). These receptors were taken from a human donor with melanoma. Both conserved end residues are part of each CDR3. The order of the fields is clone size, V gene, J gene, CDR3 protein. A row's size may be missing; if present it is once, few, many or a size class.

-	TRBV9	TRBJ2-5	CASNNRGGQETQYF
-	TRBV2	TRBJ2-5	CASSRGDSSGPQYF
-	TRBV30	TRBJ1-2	CAWVPSGTGVVGYTF
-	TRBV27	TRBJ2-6	CASRPTGPTTSGANVLTF
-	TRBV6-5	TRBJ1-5	CASRQVSDQPQHF
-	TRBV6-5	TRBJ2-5	CASSYSPSGGQETQYF
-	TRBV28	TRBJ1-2	CASSLRLYGYTF
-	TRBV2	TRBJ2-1	CASTGTGGAGNEQFF
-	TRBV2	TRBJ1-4	CASSVGGPNEKLFF
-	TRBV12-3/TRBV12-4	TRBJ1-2	CATTQTVNYGYTF
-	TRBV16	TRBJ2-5	CASSQSASSGGPEETQYF
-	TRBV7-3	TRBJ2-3	CASSPSGGTGVSDTQYF
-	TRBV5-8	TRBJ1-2	CASSPPDRHYTF
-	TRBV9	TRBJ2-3	CASSVLSPGLGYTDTQYF
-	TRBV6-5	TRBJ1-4	CASRALQRGNEKLFF
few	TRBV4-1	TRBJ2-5	CASSQDMVRETQYF
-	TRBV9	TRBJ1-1	CASSGTLSAEAFF
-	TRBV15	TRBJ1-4	CATSRDYSRGTGEKLFF
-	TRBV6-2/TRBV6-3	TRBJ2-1	CASSPGLAPNEQFF
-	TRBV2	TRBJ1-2	CASSEFVSSQNYGYTF
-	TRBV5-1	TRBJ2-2	CASSISNTGELFF
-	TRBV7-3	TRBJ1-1	CASSFQGNTEAFF
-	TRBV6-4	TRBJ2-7	CASSDAGYEQYF
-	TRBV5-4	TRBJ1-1	CASGTLLNTEAFF
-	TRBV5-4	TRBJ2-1	CASSSTGGAREQFF
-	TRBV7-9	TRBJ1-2	CASSPAVGGNYGYTF
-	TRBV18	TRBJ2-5	CASSPRTGGGETQYF
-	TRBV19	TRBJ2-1	CASQPRDRVRNEQFF
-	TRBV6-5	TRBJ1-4	CASRSGGSGNEKLFF
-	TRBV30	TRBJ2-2	CAWSVDSGWANTGELFF
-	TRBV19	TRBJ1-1	CASSIRSTGTALAFF
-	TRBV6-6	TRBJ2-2	CASRRGGSRINTGELFF
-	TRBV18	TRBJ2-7	CASSQGSNSYEQYF